These 25 T cell receptor beta chains were sequenced from one sample in a study of shared clonotypes between healthy human individuals. Sequencing used immunoSEQ multiplex PCR; TCRdb keeps in-frame clones, though not all of them. The sample includes about 2.3 million clones, approximately 93% of them seen just once. Sequencing was carried out using naive CD4+ T cells from PBMCs. Subset reported: CD45RA+ positively selected. The source is a man younger than 35 in good health. Some clones in this sample may be carry-over from other donors' samples.

V is TRBV27 and J is TRBJ1-3; 9 nucleotides line up with TRBD1. Germline trimming cut 5 bases from V and 9 bases from J; bases unmatched to any gene: 11. Germline lookup yields CDR1 MNHEY and CDR2 SMNVEV (reference sequence). The length of the CDR3 is 15 residues. CDR3 in amino acids: CASSKGDRDRGTIYF. CDR3 coding DNA: TGTGCCAGCAGTAAAGGGGACAGGGATCGCGGCACCATATATTTT.

CDR3 sequence: CASSDYRGGYTF. The DNA of the CDR3 is TGTGCCAGCAGTGACTACAGGGGTGGCTACACCTTC. This rearrangement joins TRBV25-1 to TRBJ1-2; 7 bases are a match to TRBD1. Germline CDR1 MGHDK, CDR2 SYGVNS. The CDR3 totals 12 residues. After removal of 3 bases from V and 7 bases from J, the junction contained 2 bases not matched to a gene.

J is TRBJ2-7 and V is TRBV28; D perhaps matches TRBD2 (5 bases). The CDR3 consists of 14 residues. From germline, CDR1 is MDHEN and CDR2 SYDVKM. Trimming shortened V by 2 bases and J by 5 bases, and 13 bases separated the two germline ends. CDR3 amino acids: CASSLVGVNHEQYF. Here the CDR3 DNA reads TGTGCCAGCAGTTTAGTCGGGGTGAACCACGAGCAGTACTTC. Full variable domain (missing parts from reference TRBV28 and TRBJ2-7): DVKVTQSSRYLVKRTGEKVFLECVQDMDHENMFWYRQDPGLGLRLIYFSYDVKMKEKGDIPEGYSVSREKKERFSLILESASTNQTSMYLCASSLVGVNHEQYFGPGTRLTVT.

The genes are TRBV5-4 and TRBJ1-2, with no clear D. Germline lookup yields CDR1 SGHNT and CDR2 YYREEE (reference sequence). The germline V and J ends were trimmed by 3 bases and 4 bases, with 13 bases remaining between them. The CDR3 is made up of 14 amino acids. CDR3: CASSSGVGPYGYTF. DNA for the CDR3: TGTGCCAGCAGCTCCGGGGTAGGCCCCTATGGCTACACCTTC.

The rearrangement links TRBV19 to TRBJ2-3, with a possible D match to TRBD2 (7 bases). CDR1 is LNHDA, CDR2 SQIVND, per germline (reference sequence). The CDR3 is made up of 14 amino acids. Trimming left V 2 bases short and J 11 bases short, with 17 bases between. The CDR3 DNA reads TGTGCCAGTAGTATACTGCGGGGGCAGAGGGGGCAGTATTTT. Amino acids: CASSILRGQRGQYF.

As for this clone: This sample includes further DNA sequences coding for the same CDR3. The gene calls are TRBV7-2 and TRBJ2-7, with TRBD1 identical over 9 bases. V shed 5 bases, J shed 3 bases, and the junction held 8 bases outside the gene matches. The germline V gene encodes CDR1 SGHTA and CDR2 FQGNSA. The CDR3 spans 15 residues. The DNA for the CDR3 is TGTGCCAGCAGCACGGCCGGGACAGGGTACTACGAGCAGTACTTC. This codes for CASSTAGTGYYEQYF.

The chain has TRBV7-2 and TRBJ1-2; 12 nucleotides align to TRBD1. CDR3 length equals 14 residues. Germline-derived CDR1 and CDR2 are SGHTA and FQGNSA. V gave up 7 bases and J gave up 12 bases; unmatched junction bases: 12. The CDR3 DNA follows: TGTGCCAGCAACCTAGGTCTTGGGACAGGGGGCGACACCTTC. Residues: CASNLGLGTGGDTF.

This chain joins TRBV18 and TRBJ1-4; D not certain. The CDR3 length is 17 residues. Trimming removed 3 bases at V and 4 bases at J, with 18 bases between. Germline V CDR1 and CDR2: KGHSH, LQKENI. The DNA of the CDR3 is TGTGCCAGCTCACCGAATCTTCTCCGGGGAGGTAATGAAAAACTGTTTTTT. Amino acid sequence: CASSPNLLRGGNEKLFF. Using reference TRBV18 and TRBJ1-4 for the parts outside the CDR3, the full variable domain is NAGVMQNPRHLVRRRGQEARLRCSPMKGHSHVYWYRQLPEEGLKFMVYLQKENIIDESGMPKERFSAEFPKEGPSILRIQQVVRGDSAAYFCASSPNLLRGGNEKLFFGSGTQLSVL.

The genes are TRBV6-6 and TRBJ1-2, with TRBD1 matching 7 bases. CDR1 MNHNY and CDR2 SVGAGI come from the germline V gene (reference sequence). The length of the CDR3 is 13 residues. V lost 6 bases and J lost 2; bases outside the gene matches: 3. The CDR3 DNA reads as TGTGCCAGCAGCCAGGGACAGAACTATGGCTACACCTTC. Residues: CASSQGQNYGYTF.

The chain carries TRBV2 and TRBJ2-7, with TRBD2 matching over 13 bases. Per the germline V gene, CDR1 is SNHLY and CDR2 is FYNNEI. Trimming at V came to 1 base and at J to 1 base, leaving 4 bases not matched to a gene. This CDR3 comprises 17 residues. As DNA, the CDR3 is TGTGCCAGCAGTGAAGGACTAGCGGGAGGTCGATCCTACGAGCAGTACTTC. It specifies CASSEGLAGGRSYEQYF.

The chain recombines TRBV4-1 with TRBJ1-2; D not resolved. V lost 1 base to trimming and J lost 0 bases, with 9 bases between them. Germline CDR1 MGHRA, CDR2 YSYEKL. The CDR3 runs to 15 residues. The CDR3 DNA reads TGCGCCAGCAGCCAAGTGGGAGGGTCTAACTATGGCTACACCTTC. Its protein product is CASSQVGGSNYGYTF.

The chain recombines TRBV19 with TRBJ2-7; 11 bases align to TRBD1. This CDR3 contains 13 residues. CDR1 is LNHDA and CDR2 is SQIVND in the germline V gene (reference sequence). Losses at the gene ends were 10 bases for V and 6 bases for J; bases not matched to a gene: 8. The CDR3 reads CATLGQGAGEQYF. Written as DNA, the CDR3 is TGTGCCACCCTAGGACAGGGGGCTGGCGAGCAGTACTTC. Together with reference TRBV19 and TRBJ2-7, the CDR3 gives the full variable domain: DGGITQSPKYLFRKEGQNVTLSCEQNLNHDAMYWYRQDPGQGLRLIYYSQIVNDFQKGDIAEGYSVSREKKESFPLTVTSAQKNPTAFYLCATLGQGAGEQYFGPGTRLTVT.

The chain joins TRBV19 to TRBJ1-4, with D perhaps matching TRBD1 (5 bases). V gave up 2 bases and J gave up 0 bases, with 13 bases separating them. Germline V gene data show CDR1 as LNHDA and CDR2 as SQIVND (reference sequence). CDR3 length: 17 residues. CDR3 sequence: CASSIPRWGPTNEKLFF. CDR3 DNA sequence: TGTGCCAGTAGTATACCACGTTGGGGCCCAACTAATGAAAAACTGTTTTTT.

The V gene is TRBV27, the J gene TRBJ2-7, with D hard to call. Trimming removed 6 bases from V and 7 bases from J, with 16 bases in between. Germline V gene sequence: CDR1 MNHEY, CDR2 SMNVEV (reference sequence). The CDR3 runs 13 residues. CDR3 region: CASSTTVGVEQYF. The CDR3 DNA sequence: TGTGCCAGCAGCACCACAGTTGGCGTGGAGCAGTACTTC.

This rearrangement joins TRBV9 to TRBJ1-5; D perhaps matches TRBD1 (5 bases). Germline CDR1 and CDR2: SGDLS and YYNGEE. The CDR3 consists of 14 residues. Trimming cost V 6 bases and J 6 bases, with 16 bases left between them. The CDR3 region has the DNA TGTGCCAGCACCTTGGACGGGGGGAGTCAGCCCCAGCATTTT. Amino acids: CASTLDGGSQPQHF.

The chain employs TRBV30 and TRBJ2-7; D unclear. Germline assignment: CDR1 GTSNPN and CDR2 SVGIG (reference sequence). The germline V and J ends were trimmed by 4 bases and 5 bases, with 9 bases remaining between them. The CDR3 sequence is 11 residues long. The CDR3 DNA follows: TGTGCCTGGAATATGGAAAACGAGCAGTACTTC. It specifies CAWNMENEQYF.

CDR3 region: CASSLGETSYADTQYF. The CDR3 DNA reads as TGTGCCAGCAGTTTAGGGGAGACTAGTTACGCAGATACGCAGTATTTT. The chain recombines TRBV28 with TRBJ2-3; D may be TRBD2 (6 bases). This CDR3 is built from 16 residues. V shed 2 bases and J shed 4 bases, with 16 bases lying between them. Looked up from germline, CDR1 is MDHEN and CDR2 is SYDVKM. The full variable domain, with the rest looked up from reference TRBV28 and TRBJ2-3, is DVKVTQSSRYLVKRTGEKVFLECVQDMDHENMFWYRQDPGLGLRLIYFSYDVKMKEKGDIPEGYSVSREKKERFSLILESASTNQTSMYLCASSLGETSYADTQYFGPGTRLTVL.

V is TRBV29-1 and J is TRBJ2-7; possible D gene TRBD1, 6 bases. Germline assignment: CDR1 SQVTM and CDR2 ANQGSEA. The V end lost 7 bases, the J end lost 0 bases, and 13 bases lay between the germline ends. CDR3 size: 13 residues. This CDR3 reads CSAARGSSYEQYF. The CDR3 nucleotides read TGCAGCGCCGCGAGGGGGAGCTCCTACGAGCAGTACTTC.

This clone has a single count. The gene calls are TRBV27 and TRBJ2-5; D may be TRBD2 (5 bases). Germline lookup yields CDR1 MNHEY and CDR2 SMNVEV (reference sequence). V gave up 5 bases and J gave up 1 base, with 17 bases separating them. The CDR3 has 16 amino acids. This CDR3 reads CASSPRLAGGQETQYF. Written as DNA, the CDR3 is TGTGCCAGCAGTCCCCGCTTGGCAGGAGGCCAAGAGACCCAGTACTTC.

The chain employs TRBV5-1 and TRBJ2-2; tentatively, D is TRBD1 (6 bases). Trimming stripped 3 bases from V and 0 bases from J, with 15 bases between. The CDR3 is made up of 17 amino acids. Germline lookup yields CDR1 SGHRS and CDR2 YFSETQ. This CDR3 is CASSSVFQGTNTGELFF. CDR3 nucleotide sequence: TGCGCCAGCAGCTCCGTTTTCCAGGGGACGAACACCGGGGAGCTGTTTTTT.

This rearrangement joins TRBV9 to TRBJ1-2; 8 bases match TRBD1. The V gene end was trimmed by 0 bases and the J gene end by 4 bases; junction bases not matched to a gene: 2. CDR3 length: 14 amino acids. Germline V gene data show CDR1 as SGDLS and CDR2 as YYNGEE. This CDR3 is CASSVDRGGYGYTF. DNA for the CDR3: TGTGCCAGCAGCGTAGACAGGGGGGGCTATGGCTACACCTTC. Complete variable domain (other parts from reference TRBV9 and TRBJ1-2): DSGVTQTPKHLITATGQRVTLRCSPRSGDLSVYWYQQSLDQGLQFLIQYYNGEERAKGNILERFSAQQFPDLHSELNLSSLELGDSALYFCASSVDRGGYGYTFGSGTRLTVV.

The chain carries TRBV9 and TRBJ2-3; possible D gene TRBD2, 5 bases. V was clipped by 7 bases and J by 6 bases, with 18 bases between them. The V gene's germline CDR1 is SGDLS and CDR2 YYNGEE. The CDR3 is 14 amino acids. Here the CDR3 reads CASAADLARDTQYF. The CDR3 coding sequence is TGTGCCAGCGCGGCGGACTTGGCACGCGATACGCAGTATTTT.

The chain carries TRBV11-3 and TRBJ2-3, with no clear D. The CDR3 runs 13 residues. Germline CDR1 and CDR2: SGHNT and YENEEA. Between the trimmed V and J ends, which lost 5 bases and 6 bases, there was a span of 12 bases. The CDR3 reads CASSPNPEDTQYF. The DNA for the CDR3 is TGTGCCAGCAGCCCAAATCCGGAGGATACGCAGTATTTT.

The CDR3 DNA reads as TGCAGCTTCGGTGGGGGGCTCGGTAATGAAAAACTGTTTTTT. Its translation is CSFGGGLGNEKLFF. V usage is TRBV29-1 and J usage is TRBJ1-4, with D perhaps TRBD1 (6 bases). Per the germline V gene, CDR1 is SQVTM and CDR2 is ANQGSEA. V lost 8 bases, J lost 4 bases, and 17 bases lay in between. The CDR3 length is 14 residues.

The chain has TRBV9 and TRBJ1-5; no clear D gene. V lost 0 bases, J lost 1 base, and 5 bases lay in between. The CDR3 extends over 14 amino acids. Germline V gene data show CDR1 as SGDLS and CDR2 as YYNGEE. The CDR3 nucleotides are TGTGCCAGCAGCGTAGTCGGGAGCAATCAGCCCCAGCATTTT. Translating it yields CASSVVGSNQPQHF.